The 13 T cell receptor beta chains below come from one sample, sequenced in a study of cytomegalovirus exposure and HLA in healthy donors. The primer mix had 60 Vbeta and 13 Jbeta primers. Assay: immunoSEQ multiplex PCR; the TCRdb copy retains only in-frame clones and omits some. The sample comprises approximately 200,000 clones, approximately 85% of which are singletons, and 6.5% rests with the top ten. Sequencing was done on a sample of PBMCs. The receptors come from a woman in her 50s in good health and CMV-seropositive.

V gene TRBV2 combines with J gene TRBJ2-5; 9 nucleotides line up with TRBD2. Germline CDR1 is SNHLY and CDR2 is FYNNEI. V shed 0 bases and J 3 bases; nucleotides not matched to a gene: 5. The CDR3 extends over 16 amino acids. The CDR3 bases are TGTGCCAGCAGTGAAGCGTCGACTAGCGGTAAAGAGACCCAGTACTTC. This translates into CASSEASTSGKETQYF.

The J gene is TRBJ1-4, the V gene TRBV28; 9 nucleotides line up with TRBD1. V dropped 3 bases and J dropped 1; count of bases not matched to a gene: 6. The CDR3 totals 17 residues. Looked up from germline, CDR1 is MDHEN and CDR2 is SYDVKM. CDR3 sequence (DNA): TGTGCCAGCAGTTTCGGGACAGGGTTTCGAACTAATGAAAAACTGTTTTTT. Translated: CASSFGTGFRTNEKLFF. The entire variable domain, with the rest obtained from reference TRBV28 and TRBJ1-4, is as follows: DVKVTQSSRYLVKRTGEKVFLECVQDMDHENMFWYRQDPGLGLRLIYFSYDVKMKEKGDIPEGYSVSREKKERFSLILESASTNQTSMYLCASSFGTGFRTNEKLFFGSGTQLSVL.

This clone was seen a single time. This sequence joins TRBV15 and TRBJ1-1; D unclear. Trimming removed 4 bases at V and 0 bases at J, with 15 bases between. From germline, CDR1 is LNHNV and CDR2 YYDKDF (reference sequence). The CDR3 has 16 residues. The CDR3 loop is CATSTLKKLMNTEAFF. The CDR3 DNA reads TGTGCCACCAGCACCCTAAAAAAGCTCATGAACACTGAAGCTTTCTTT.

The rearrangement links TRBV30 to TRBJ2-7, with 10 bases fitting TRBD1. The germline V gene encodes CDR1 GTSNPN and CDR2 SVGIG (reference sequence). The CDR3 sequence is 13 residues long. With 5 bases clipped from V and 1 base from J, the junction kept 2 bases outside the gene matches. The CDR3 DNA follows: TGTGCCTGGGGACAGGGGGAGTCCTACGAGCAGTACTTC. It specifies CAWGQGESYEQYF. The full variable domain, in which reference TRBV30 and TRBJ2-7 provide the parts outside the CDR3, is SQTIHQWPATLVQPVGSPLSLECTVEGTSNPNLYWYRQAAGRGLQLLFYSVGIGQISSEVPQNLSASRPQDRQFILSSKKLLLSDSGFYLCAWGQGESYEQYFGPGTRLTVT.

CDR3 amino acids: CASSLLTSGTYNEQFF. In nucleotides, the CDR3 is TGTGCCAGCAGCTTGCTGACTAGCGGGACTTACAATGAGCAGTTCTTC. The chain combines TRBV5-6 with TRBJ2-1; 11 bases are a match to TRBD2. The V gene end was trimmed by 1 base and the J gene end by 4 bases; junction bases not matched to a gene: 4. The CDR3 is made up of 16 amino acids. Germline lookup yields CDR1 SGHDT and CDR2 YYEEEE.

V gene TRBV4-1 combines with J gene TRBJ2-1; no reliable D call. V was cut by 2 bases and J by 1 base, with 6 bases left in between. From germline, CDR1 is MGHRA and CDR2 YSYEKL. This CDR3 has 14 residues. The CDR3 here is CASSQPQSYNEQFF. The CDR3, as DNA: TGCGCCAGCAGCCAACCCCAGTCCTACAATGAGCAGTTCTTC.

The chain employs TRBV7-2 and TRBJ2-5, with 7 bases matching TRBD2. This CDR3 is built from 14 residues. Germline CDR1 reads SGHTA; CDR2 reads FQGNSA. The trim removed 4 bases at V and 2 bases at J, leaving 4 bases unmatched. CDR3 amino acids: CASSYSGEQETQYF. Here the CDR3 DNA reads TGTGCCAGCAGCTACAGCGGGGAACAAGAGACCCAGTACTTC.

The genes are TRBV30 and TRBJ2-1; possibly TRBD1 for D (6 bases). CDR1 is GTSNPN and CDR2 is SVGIG in the germline V gene (reference sequence). This CDR3 is 14 amino acids long. Trimming took off 0 bases at V and 5 bases at J, with 11 bases between the two ends. The CDR3 nucleotides read TGTGCCTGGAGTGTATCAAGGACAGACAATGAGCAGTTCTTC. As protein: CAWSVSRTDNEQFF.

The chain is built from TRBV7-2 and TRBJ2-2; no clear D gene. Germline CDR1 reads SGHTA; CDR2 reads FQGNSA. This CDR3 region has 12 residues. Trimming stripped 3 bases from V and 8 bases from J, with 7 bases between. CDR3: CASSFVTGELFF. The CDR3 region has the DNA TGTGCCAGCAGCTTCGTGACTGGGGAGCTGTTTTTT.

The chain links TRBV18 to TRBJ2-5, with TRBD2 as a possible D gene (5 bases). Trimming cost V 6 bases and J 5 bases, with 16 bases left between them. The CDR3 is 14 amino acids. Looked up from germline, CDR1 is KGHSH and CDR2 is LQKENI. DNA of the CDR3: TGTGCCAGCTCCCTTGGCGGGCGCGGGGAGACCCAGTACTTC. Protein: CASSLGGRGETQYF.

This sequence joins TRBV7-2 and TRBJ2-5; possibly TRBD2 for D (5 bases). CDR1 is SGHTA, CDR2 FQGNSA, per germline. The CDR3 extends over 15 amino acids. Trimming removed 5 bases at V and 0 bases at J, with 13 bases between. The CDR3 sequence: CASSTVGGHQETQYF. In DNA form, the CDR3 reads TGTGCCAGCAGCACCGTTGGAGGTCACCAAGAGACCCAGTACTTC.

This chain joins TRBV5-1 and TRBJ2-1; the match to TRBD1 covers 7 bases. The CDR3 is 17 amino acids. Germline V gene data show CDR1 as SGHRS and CDR2 as YFSETQ. With 0 bases clipped from V and 2 bases from J, the junction kept 8 bases outside the gene matches. The CDR3 bases are TGCGCCAGCAGCTTGGGTACAGGGGTGGACACCTACAATGAGCAGTTCTTC. Its translation: CASSLGTGVDTYNEQFF.

This clone appeared a few times. The gene calls are TRBV5-1 and TRBJ2-3; TRBD1 matches 7 bases. The CDR3 sequence is 13 residues long. CDR1 and CDR2 (germline): SGHRS, YFSETQ. V was pared by 6 bases and J by 1 base, with 2 bases of the junction left unmatched. The CDR3 here is CASNQGGTDTQYF. The CDR3 DNA sequence: TGCGCCAGCAACCAGGGGGGCACAGATACGCAGTATTTT.